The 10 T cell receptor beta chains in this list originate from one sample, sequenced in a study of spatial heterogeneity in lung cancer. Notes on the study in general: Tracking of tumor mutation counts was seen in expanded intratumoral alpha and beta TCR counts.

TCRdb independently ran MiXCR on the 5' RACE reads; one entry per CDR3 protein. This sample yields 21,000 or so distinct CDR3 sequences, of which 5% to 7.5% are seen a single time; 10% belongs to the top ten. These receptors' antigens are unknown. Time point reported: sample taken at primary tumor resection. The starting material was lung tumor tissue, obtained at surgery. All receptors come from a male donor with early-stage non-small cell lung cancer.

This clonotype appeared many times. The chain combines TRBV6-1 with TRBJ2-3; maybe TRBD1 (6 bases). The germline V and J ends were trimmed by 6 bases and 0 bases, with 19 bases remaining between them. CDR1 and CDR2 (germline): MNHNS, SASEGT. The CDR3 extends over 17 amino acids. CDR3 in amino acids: CASRGRPGHLSTDTQYF. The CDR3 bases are TGTGCCAGCAGGGGACGCCCGGGACACCTTAGCACAGATACGCAGTATTTT.

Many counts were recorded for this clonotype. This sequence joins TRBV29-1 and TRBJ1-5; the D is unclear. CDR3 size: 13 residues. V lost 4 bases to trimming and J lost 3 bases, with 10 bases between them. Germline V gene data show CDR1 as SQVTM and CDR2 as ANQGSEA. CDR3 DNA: TGCAGCGTTGTGTCCGGGATCAATCAGCCCCAGCATTTT. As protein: CSVVSGINQPQHF.

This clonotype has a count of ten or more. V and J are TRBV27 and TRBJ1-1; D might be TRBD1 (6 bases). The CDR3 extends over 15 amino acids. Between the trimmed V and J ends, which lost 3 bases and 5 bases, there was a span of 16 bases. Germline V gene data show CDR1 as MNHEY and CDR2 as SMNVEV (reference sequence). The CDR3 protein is CASSFLGGWRTEAFF. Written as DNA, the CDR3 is TGTGCCAGCAGTTTTTTAGGGGGTTGGCGAACTGAAGCTTTCTTT.

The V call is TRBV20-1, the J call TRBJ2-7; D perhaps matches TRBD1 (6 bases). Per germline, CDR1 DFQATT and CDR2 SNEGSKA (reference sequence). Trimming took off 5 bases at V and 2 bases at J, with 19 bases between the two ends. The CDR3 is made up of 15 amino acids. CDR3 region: CSARSLGHSTYEQYF. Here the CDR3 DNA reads TGCAGTGCTCGTTCCCTGGGACATTCGACCTACGAGCAGTACTTC.

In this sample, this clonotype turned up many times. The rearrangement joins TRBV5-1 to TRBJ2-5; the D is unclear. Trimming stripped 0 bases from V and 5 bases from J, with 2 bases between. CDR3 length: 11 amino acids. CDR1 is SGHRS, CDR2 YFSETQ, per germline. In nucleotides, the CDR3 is TGCGCCAGCAGCTTGGAGGAGACCCAGTACTTC. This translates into CASSLEETQYF.

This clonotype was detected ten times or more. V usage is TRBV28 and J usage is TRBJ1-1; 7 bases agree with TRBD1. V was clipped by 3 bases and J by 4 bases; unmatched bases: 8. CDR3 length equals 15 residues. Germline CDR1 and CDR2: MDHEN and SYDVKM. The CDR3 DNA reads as TGTGCCAGCAGTTTGGCAGGGGGAAGGGGCACTGAAGCTTTCTTT. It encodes CASSLAGGRGTEAFF.

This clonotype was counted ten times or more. CDR3 DNA: TGTGCCAGCAAGGGAGCGACAGATACGCAGTATTTT. Its protein product is CASKGATDTQYF. V is TRBV6-2 or TRBV6-3 and J is TRBJ2-3; D may be TRBD2 (5 bases). The CDR3 runs 12 residues. Germline lookup yields CDR1 MNHEY and CDR2 SVGEGT. Trimming took 7 bases from V and 3 from J, leaving 8 bases between them.

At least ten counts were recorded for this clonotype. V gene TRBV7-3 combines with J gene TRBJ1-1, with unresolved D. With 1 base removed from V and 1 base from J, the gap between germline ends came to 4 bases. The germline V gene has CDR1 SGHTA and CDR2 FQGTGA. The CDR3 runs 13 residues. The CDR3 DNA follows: TGTGCCAGCAGCTTAATGGGGAACACTGAAGCTTTCTTT. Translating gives CASSLMGNTEAFF.

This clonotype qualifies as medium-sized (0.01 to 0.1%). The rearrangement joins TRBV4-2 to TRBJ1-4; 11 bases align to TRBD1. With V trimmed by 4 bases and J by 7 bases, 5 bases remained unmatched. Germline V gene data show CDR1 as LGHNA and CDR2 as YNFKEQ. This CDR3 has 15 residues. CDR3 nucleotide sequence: TGTGCCAGCAGCCGCCGGACAGGGGGCCGTGAAAAACTGTTTTTT. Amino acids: CASSRRTGGREKLFF.

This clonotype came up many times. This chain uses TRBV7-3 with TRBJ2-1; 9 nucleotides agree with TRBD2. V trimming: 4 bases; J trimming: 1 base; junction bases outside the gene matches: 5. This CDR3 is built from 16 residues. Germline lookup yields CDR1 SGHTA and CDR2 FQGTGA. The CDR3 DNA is TGTGCCAGCAGCTCCTCTAGCGGGACGTCCTACAATGAGCAGTTCTTC. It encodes CASSSSSGTSYNEQFF.